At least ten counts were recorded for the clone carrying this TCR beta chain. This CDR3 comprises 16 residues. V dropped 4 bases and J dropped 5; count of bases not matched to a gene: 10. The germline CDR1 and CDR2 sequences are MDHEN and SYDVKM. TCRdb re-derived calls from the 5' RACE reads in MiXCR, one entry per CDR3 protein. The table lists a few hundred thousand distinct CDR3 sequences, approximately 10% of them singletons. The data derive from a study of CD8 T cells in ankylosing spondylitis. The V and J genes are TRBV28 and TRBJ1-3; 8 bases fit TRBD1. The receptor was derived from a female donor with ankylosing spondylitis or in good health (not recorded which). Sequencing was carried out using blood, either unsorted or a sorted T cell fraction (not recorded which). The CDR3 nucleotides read TGTGCCAGCAGTTCGCCGTGGACAGGGTTGCGAAACACCATATATTTT. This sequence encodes CASSSPWTGLRNTIYF.